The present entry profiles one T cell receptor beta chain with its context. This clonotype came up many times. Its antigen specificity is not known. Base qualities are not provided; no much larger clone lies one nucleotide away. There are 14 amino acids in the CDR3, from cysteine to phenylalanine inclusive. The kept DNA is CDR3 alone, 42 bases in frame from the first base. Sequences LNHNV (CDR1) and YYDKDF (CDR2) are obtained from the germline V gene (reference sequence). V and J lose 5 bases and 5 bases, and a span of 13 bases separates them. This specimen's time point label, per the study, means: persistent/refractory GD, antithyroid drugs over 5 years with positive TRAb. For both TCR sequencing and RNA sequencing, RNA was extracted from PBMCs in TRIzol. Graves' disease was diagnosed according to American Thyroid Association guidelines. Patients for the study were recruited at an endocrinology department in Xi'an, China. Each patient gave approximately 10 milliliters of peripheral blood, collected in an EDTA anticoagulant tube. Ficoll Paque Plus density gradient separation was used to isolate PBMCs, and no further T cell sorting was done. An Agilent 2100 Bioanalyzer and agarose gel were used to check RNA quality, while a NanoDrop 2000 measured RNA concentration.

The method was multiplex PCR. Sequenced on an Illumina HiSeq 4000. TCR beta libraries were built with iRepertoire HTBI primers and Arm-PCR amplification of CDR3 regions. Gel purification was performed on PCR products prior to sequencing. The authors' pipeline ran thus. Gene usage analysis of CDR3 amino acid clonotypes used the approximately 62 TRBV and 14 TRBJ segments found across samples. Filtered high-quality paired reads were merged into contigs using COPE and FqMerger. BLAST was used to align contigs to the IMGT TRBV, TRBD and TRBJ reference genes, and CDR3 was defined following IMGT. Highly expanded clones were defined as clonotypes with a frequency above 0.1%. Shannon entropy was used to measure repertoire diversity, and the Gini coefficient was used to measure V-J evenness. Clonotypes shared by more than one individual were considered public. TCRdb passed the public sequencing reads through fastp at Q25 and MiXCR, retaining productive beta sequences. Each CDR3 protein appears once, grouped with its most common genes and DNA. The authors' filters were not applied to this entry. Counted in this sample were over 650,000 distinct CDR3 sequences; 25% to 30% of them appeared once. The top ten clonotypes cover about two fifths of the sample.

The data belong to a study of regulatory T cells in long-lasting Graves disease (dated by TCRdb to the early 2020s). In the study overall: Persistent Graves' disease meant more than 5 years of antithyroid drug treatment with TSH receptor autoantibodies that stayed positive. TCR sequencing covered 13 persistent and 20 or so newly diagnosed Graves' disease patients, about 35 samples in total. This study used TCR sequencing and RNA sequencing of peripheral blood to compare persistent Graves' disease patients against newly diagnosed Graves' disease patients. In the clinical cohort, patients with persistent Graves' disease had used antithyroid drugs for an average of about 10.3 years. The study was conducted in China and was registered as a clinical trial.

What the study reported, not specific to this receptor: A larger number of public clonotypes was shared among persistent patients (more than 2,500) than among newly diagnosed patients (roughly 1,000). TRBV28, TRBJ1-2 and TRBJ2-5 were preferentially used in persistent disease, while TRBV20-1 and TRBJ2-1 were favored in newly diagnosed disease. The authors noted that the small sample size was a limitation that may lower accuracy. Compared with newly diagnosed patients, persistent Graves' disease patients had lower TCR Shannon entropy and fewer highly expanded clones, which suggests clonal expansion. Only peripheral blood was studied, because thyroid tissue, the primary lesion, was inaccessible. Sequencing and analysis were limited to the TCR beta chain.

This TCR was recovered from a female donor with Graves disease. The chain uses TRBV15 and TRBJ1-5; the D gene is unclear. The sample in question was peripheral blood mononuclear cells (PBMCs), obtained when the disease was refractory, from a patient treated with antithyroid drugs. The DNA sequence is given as TGTGCCACCAGCTACCATCGGAGGGATCAGCCCCAGCATTTT. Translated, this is CATSYHRRDQPQHF.